The clone carrying this T cell receptor beta chain was seen once. The record originates from a study of control samples from healthy donors and cancer patients. Here immunoSEQ multiplex PCR was the method, and the copy in TCRdb shows in-frame clones only, minus some. The repertoire consists of 55,000 to 90,000 clones, with over 75% occurring once and the leading ten covering under 30%. V was clipped by 5 bases and J by 3 bases, with 11 bases between them. This CDR3 contains 13 residues. Germline V gives CDR1 MNHEY, CDR2 SMNVEV (reference sequence). The clonotype was recovered from a man over 45 in good health. The sequenced sample consisted of blood. The rearrangement uses TRBV27 and TRBJ2-7; D may be TRBD2 (6 bases). As DNA, the CDR3 is TGTGCCAGCAGTCGCGGGGTCAACTACGAGCAGTACTTC. Amino acid sequence: CASSRGVNYEQYF.